This T cell receptor (beta chain) was found in a study of shared clonotypes between healthy human individuals. J gave up 8 bases and V 5 bases, and 6 bases lay outside the gene matches. Germline assignment: CDR1 LNHDA and CDR2 SQIVND (reference sequence). This CDR3 comprises 16 residues. Here immunoSEQ multiplex PCR was the method, and the copy in TCRdb shows in-frame clones only, minus some. Of fewer than 500,000 clones in the sample, over 60% were seen once. V and J are TRBV19 and TRBJ2-1; 16 bases are a match to TRBD2. The source of this sequence is a woman aged 40 to 49 in good health. Some clones in this sample may be carry-over from other donors' samples. Specimen: PBMCs. In DNA form, the CDR3 reads TGTGCCAGTAGTCCGGGACTAGCGGGAGGGCCCTATGAGCAGTTCTTC. Residues: CASSPGLAGGPYEQFF. Full variable domain (outside the CDR3, taken from reference TRBV19 and TRBJ2-1): DGGITQSPKYLFRKEGQNVTLSCEQNLNHDAMYWYRQDPGQGLRLIYYSQIVNDFQKGDIAEGYSVSREKKESFPLTVTSAQKNPTAFYLCASSPGLAGGPYEQFFGPGTRLTVL.